These 19 T cell receptor beta chains were all obtained from the same sample, sequenced in a study of tumor-infiltrating lymphocytes in oesophageal squamous cell carcinoma. TCRdb used MiXCR to reprocess the PCR reads, holding one entry per CDR3 protein. The profile shows approximately 5,600 distinct CDR3 sequences, approximately 14% of them singletons. Input material: normal esophageal tissue next to the tumor. Receptors originate from a male donor with esophageal squamous cell carcinoma.

This clonotype occurred a few times. The genes are TRBV7-9 and TRBJ1-4, with 7 bases that match TRBD1. The CDR3 covers 14 residues. Germline CDR1 and CDR2: SEHNR and FQNEAQ (reference sequence). Unmatched junction bases numbered 5, after V lost 5 bases and J lost 5 bases. CDR3 nucleotides: TGTGCCAGCAGCCCCGGGACAGAGAATGAAAAACTGTTTTTT. It translates to CASSPGTENEKLFF.

This clonotype was picked up many times. V and J are TRBV24-1 and TRBJ2-5; 7 bases map to TRBD2. Germline V gene lookup returns CDR1 KGHDR and CDR2 SFDVKD. V shed 4 bases, J shed 2 bases, and the junction held 6 bases outside the gene matches. The CDR3 length is 15 residues. CDR3 bases: TGTGCCACCAGTGACACTCTAGCGGAACAAGAGACCCAGTACTTC. It yields the protein CATSDTLAEQETQYF.

By share, this clonotype ranks as medium-sized (0.01 to 0.1%). The gene calls are TRBV7-2 and TRBJ2-3; 8 nucleotides agree with TRBD2. This CDR3 contains 16 residues. V lost 8 bases to trimming and J lost 5 bases; unmatched junction nucleotides: 15. Germline V gene lookup returns CDR1 SGHTA and CDR2 FQGNSA. The CDR3 loop is CASSRAGRGAGDTQYF. The CDR3 DNA follows: TGTGCCAGCTCCCGGGCTGGGCGGGGGGCGGGAGATACGCAGTATTTT.

This clonotype was seen at least ten times. The chain couples TRBV6-5 to TRBJ1-5; 10 bases align to TRBD1. J lost 5 bases, V lost 0 bases, and 4 bases had no gene match. This CDR3 contains 16 residues. The germline V gene has CDR1 MNHEY and CDR2 SVGAGI. CDR3 residues: CASSYSTTGGYQPQHF. CDR3 in DNA: TGTGCCAGCAGTTACTCGACGACAGGGGGCTATCAGCCCCAGCATTTT.

This clonotype was counted many times. CDR3: CASSHPGPSNTEAFF. CDR3 DNA: TGTGCCAGCAGCCATCCGGGACCCTCGAACACTGAAGCTTTCTTT. V is TRBV11-1 and J is TRBJ1-1; TRBD1 is a possible D gene (5 bases). Between the trimmed V and J ends, which lost 5 bases and 1 base, there was a span of 14 bases. CDR1 and CDR2 from the germline V gene are SGHAT and FQDESV (reference sequence). The CDR3 is 15 residues long.

On this clonotype itself: The junction departs from the called germline gene at one end, perhaps through a read error. The V and J genes are TRBV7-6 and TRBJ2-4; D may be TRBD1 or TRBD2 (5 bases each). Germline values: CDR1 SGHVS, CDR2 FNYEAQ. The CDR3 is made up of 13 amino acids. CDR3 protein: CASSVGRVNEQCF. For the CDR3, the DNA is TGTGCCAGCAGCGTGGGACGAGTGAATGAGCAGTGCTTC.

This chain uses TRBV4-1 with TRBJ2-7; 10 nucleotides match TRBD1. Trimming cost V 0 bases and J 3 bases; bases outside gene matches: 8. The CDR3 sequence is 17 residues long. From germline, CDR1 is MGHRA and CDR2 YSYEKL. The CDR3 bases are TGCGCCAGCAGCCAAGACGCCGGGACAGGGGCCGGCTACGAGCAGTACTTC. Translated: CASSQDAGTGAGYEQYF.

This clonotype appeared many times. Given a much more abundant clone one base away, this may be a read error. The gene calls are TRBV7-6 and TRBJ2-7, with a possible D match to TRBD2 (6 bases). This CDR3 contains 13 residues. Trimming stripped 5 bases from V and 7 bases from J, with 15 bases between. Germline V CDR1 and CDR2: SGHVS, FNYEAQ. The chain's CDR3 is CASSVGLYNEQYF. CDR3 DNA: TGTGCCAGCAGCGTGGGACTTTACAATGAGCAGTACTTC.

This clonotype is categorized as medium-sized. V usage is TRBV11-3 and J usage is TRBJ2-5, with D perhaps TRBD2 (5 bases). The CDR3 length is 14 residues. The V and J ends lost 1 base and 1 base respectively, with 7 bases between them. Germline-derived CDR1 and CDR2 are SGHNT and YENEEA. CDR3 sequence reads: CASSLGGVQETQYF. The CDR3 DNA follows: TGTGCCAGCAGCTTAGGGGGAGTCCAAGAGACCCAGTACTTC. Supplemented by reference TRBV11-3 and TRBJ2-5, the full variable domain reads EAGVVQSPRYKIIEKKQPVAFWCNPISGHNTLYWYLQNLGQGPELLIRYENEEAVDDSQLPKDRFSAERLKGVDSTLKIQPAELGDSAVYLCASSLGGVQETQYFGPGTRLLVL.

This clonotype was seen at least ten times. The CDR3, as DNA: TGTGCCAGCGGACAGGGAGCTAGGGGGGCCAACGTCCTGACTTTC. Translated, it gives CASGQGARGANVLTF. This chain uses TRBV28 with TRBJ2-6, with TRBD1 identical over 8 bases. CDR3 length: 15 residues. CDR1 MDHEN and CDR2 SYDVKM come from the germline V gene. The V gene end was trimmed by 8 bases and the J gene end by 4 bases; junction bases not matched to a gene: 7.

This clonotype was picked up many times. Written as DNA, the CDR3 is TGTGCCACCAGTGACCCCTATCAGCCCCAGCATTTT. Its translation: CATSDPYQPQHF. V and J are TRBV24-1 and TRBJ1-5; D remains unclear. The CDR3 loop spans 12 amino acids. Germline-derived CDR1 and CDR2 are KGHDR and SFDVKD. Trimming left V 4 bases short and J 5 bases short, with 5 bases between.

This clonotype showed up many times. The chain links TRBV27 to TRBJ2-7; D is perhaps TRBD2 (6 bases). The CDR3 has 16 amino acids. V lost 4 bases to trimming and J lost 1 base, with 17 bases between them. Germline CDR1 reads MNHEY; CDR2 reads SMNVEV (reference sequence). DNA for the CDR3: TGTGCCAGCAGTTCCCGAGTCGGGAGTTTTTCCTACGAGCAGTACTTC. This gives the protein CASSSRVGSFSYEQYF.

This clonotype was seen only a few times. This clone may be a read error of a much larger clone one base away. The CDR3 reads CASSVTGLVTNEQYF. The CDR3 bases are TGTGCCAGCAGCGTAACGGGACTAGTTACAAATGAGCAGTACTTC. The chain recombines TRBV5-5 with TRBJ2-1, with 8 bases that match TRBD2. TRBJ2-7 matches the DNA end more closely, so the J call is doubtful. This CDR3 has 15 amino acids. CDR1 and CDR2 (germline): SGHKS, YYEKEE (reference sequence).

This clonotype was detected ten times or more. The V call is TRBV28, the J call TRBJ1-5; D unclear. Per the germline V gene, CDR1 is MDHEN and CDR2 is SYDVKM. This CDR3 spans 15 amino acids. The V end lost 7 bases, the J end lost 6 bases, and 19 bases lay between the germline ends. The CDR3 DNA sequence: TGTGCCAGCACCAAGGCTATTGGGGTTAGTCAGCCCCAGCATTTT. It specifies CASTKAIGVSQPQHF.

CDR3 sequence reads: CASSSGTSGTGDTQYF. CDR3 in DNA: TGTGCCAGCAGCTCTGGGACTAGCGGGACTGGAGATACGCAGTACTTC. The chain is built from TRBV7-4 and TRBJ2-7; the match to TRBD2 covers 13 bases. CDR1 and CDR2 (germline): SGHVT, SQSDAQ. V was pared by 4 bases and J by 9 bases, with 12 bases of the junction left unmatched. The CDR3 sequence is 16 residues long. Filled out from reference TRBV7-4 and TRBJ2-7, the complete variable domain reads GAGVSQSPRYKVAKRGRDVALRCDSISGHVTLYWYRQTLGQGSEVLTYSQSDAQRDKSGRPSGRFSAERPERSVSTLKIQRTEQGDSAVYLCASSSGTSGTGDTQYFGPGTRLTVT.

The sample holds a few counts of this clonotype. The chain joins TRBV18 to TRBJ1-5; the D gene is possibly TRBD1 (6 bases). This CDR3 has 15 residues. The ends were cut back, 1 base at V and 2 bases at J, with 9 bases in the middle. In germline, CDR1 is KGHSH, CDR2 LQKENI. CDR3 amino acids: CASSPQGGGNQPQHF. The DNA of the CDR3 is TGTGCCAGCTCACCACAGGGGGGTGGCAATCAGCCCCAGCATTTT. The entire variable domain, with the rest obtained from reference TRBV18 and TRBJ1-5, is as follows: NAGVMQNPRHLVRRRGQEARLRCSPMKGHSHVYWYRQLPEEGLKFMVYLQKENIIDESGMPKERFSAEFPKEGPSILRIQQVVRGDSAAYFCASSPQGGGNQPQHFGDGTRLSIL.

In its sample, this clonotype was seen a few times. The chain has TRBV19 and TRBJ1-4, with 11 bases matching TRBD1. J was trimmed by 7 bases and V by 1 base; bases with no gene match: 2. The CDR3 spans 15 residues. Germline V gives CDR1 LNHDA, CDR2 SQIVND (reference sequence). The CDR3 spells CASSIGGQGGEKLFF. CDR3 nucleotides: TGTGCCAGTAGTATAGGGGGACAGGGGGGTGAAAAACTGTTTTTT.

This clonotype is termed medium-sized. The rearrangement links TRBV6-6 to TRBJ2-2, with 9 positions matching TRBD2. Germline trimming cut 0 bases from V and 6 bases from J; bases unmatched to any gene: 8. The germline CDR1 and CDR2 sequences are MNHNY and SVGAGI (reference sequence). This CDR3 region has 17 residues. Here the CDR3 DNA reads TGTGCCAGCAGTTACTCGGTGCGGGGGGGCCTCGCCGGGGAGCTGTTTTTT. It is translated as CASSYSVRGGLAGELFF.

This clonotype was picked up many times. DNA for the CDR3: TGTGCCAGCAGTGACCTAGCGGGGGCCAATGAGCAGTTCTTC. This codes for CASSDLAGANEQFF. The chain recombines TRBV6-4 with TRBJ2-1, with 10 nucleotides matching TRBD2. Germline V gene lookup returns CDR1 MRHNA and CDR2 SNTAGT. Germline trimming cut 2 bases from V and 6 bases from J; bases unmatched to any gene: 1. The CDR3 length is 14 residues.